The 15 T cell receptor beta chains below come from one sample, sequenced in a study of beta chain features in type 1 diabetes. The sequenced template was cDNA made from the entire isolated RNA. The method was immunoSEQ multiplex PCR; TCRdb's version includes in-frame clones alone and lacks a portion of them. Among roughly 160,000 clones listed, roughly 8% were seen once. Their target antigens are unknown. General observations from the study: Type 1 diabetes patients had TCRB CDR3s that were shorter (moderately but significantly so) in all four CD4+ subsets.

Specimen: central memory CD4+ T cells from blood. These receptors originate from a man aged 18-30 years with type 1 diabetes.

This clone came up a few times. The rearrangement links TRBV5-1 to TRBJ2-3, with 8 bases aligning to TRBD2. J was trimmed by 4 bases and V by 0 bases; bases with no gene match: 4. Germline V gives CDR1 SGHRS, CDR2 YFSETQ. The CDR3 extends over 15 amino acids. The CDR3 DNA follows: TGCGCCAGCAGCTTGGCGCTAGCGGGTGCAGATACGCAGTATTTT. Translating gives CASSLALAGADTQYF.

The CDR3 bases are TGTGCCACCAGCGGGGGGTTCCTGAGGAGTTCCGATACGCAGTATTTT. It specifies CATSGGFLRSSDTQYF. The chain combines TRBV15 with TRBJ2-3, with D perhaps matching TRBD2 (6 bases). This CDR3 has 16 residues. CDR1 is LNHNV, CDR2 YYDKDF, per germline (reference sequence). Deletions cut 5 bases from V and 6 bases from J, with 21 bases between.

The rearrangement joins TRBV2 to TRBJ1-1, with a tentative D call TRBD1 (6 bases). The germline V gene has CDR1 SNHLY and CDR2 FYNNEI. V was clipped by 3 bases and J by 4 bases, with 12 bases between them. The CDR3 has 14 residues. The CDR3, as DNA: TGTGCCAGCAGTGACGATCAGGGGAGCACTGAAGCTTTCTTT. Its protein product is CASSDDQGSTEAFF.

This chain connects TRBV6-1 to TRBJ2-4; weak D call: TRBD2 (5 bases). Looked up from germline, CDR1 is MNHNS and CDR2 is SASEGT. This CDR3 contains 15 residues. V dropped 3 bases and J dropped 3 bases, with 12 bases sitting between them. CDR3 protein: CASSEWYSGKNIQYF. In nucleotides, the CDR3 is TGTGCCAGCAGTGAGTGGTACAGCGGCAAAAACATTCAGTACTTC.

V usage is TRBV7-9 and J usage is TRBJ2-5; 9 bases map to TRBD1. V trimming: 8 bases; J trimming: 4 bases; junction bases outside the gene matches: 8. The germline CDR1 and CDR2 sequences are SEHNR and FQNEAQ (reference sequence). The length of the CDR3 is 14 residues. Here the CDR3 DNA reads TGTGCCAGCTCGAACAGGGGGCTGTCAGAGACCCAGTACTTC. It codes for CASSNRGLSETQYF.

This clone appeared a few times. Distinct nucleotide sequences in the sample also encode this CDR3. The chain recombines TRBV19 with TRBJ2-5, with 8 bases fitting TRBD2. V shed 6 bases and J 5 bases; nucleotides not matched to a gene: 8. This CDR3 has 14 amino acids. Germline V gene lookup returns CDR1 LNHDA and CDR2 SQIVND (reference sequence). CDR3 bases: TGTGCCAGTAGCAGGGGAGCGGGAGTGGAGACCCAGTACTTC. Residues: CASSRGAGVETQYF.

This clone has a handful of counts. The CDR3 sequence: CASSLSGSITDTQYF. The CDR3 DNA reads as TGCGCCAGCAGCTTAAGCGGGAGTATAACAGATACGCAGTATTTT. This rearrangement joins TRBV5-1 to TRBJ2-3; 8 positions match TRBD2. V shed 2 bases, J shed 3 bases, and the junction held 5 bases outside the gene matches. This CDR3 comprises 15 residues. Per germline, CDR1 SGHRS and CDR2 YFSETQ.

This clone was detected only a few times. This chain connects TRBV30 to TRBJ1-6; 9 bases match TRBD1. V shed 7 bases and J 6 bases; nucleotides not matched to a gene: 4. Germline V gives CDR1 GTSNPN, CDR2 SVGIG (reference sequence). The CDR3 is 13 amino acids. For the CDR3, the DNA is TGTGCCTCACAGGGGGCGCGTAATTCACCCCTCCACTTT. It codes for CASQGARNSPLHF.

In this sample, this clone turned up a few times. The rearrangement links TRBV15 to TRBJ1-5; TRBD1 aligns across 10 bases. Trimming at V came to 6 bases and at J to 9 bases, leaving 11 bases not matched to a gene. The CDR3 runs to 15 residues. Per germline, CDR1 LNHNV and CDR2 YYDKDF (reference sequence). The CDR3 DNA is TGTGCCACCAGGCTGGACAGGGGGAGGCCTGGGCCCCAGCATTTT. Translating it yields CATRLDRGRPGPQHF.

The CDR3 is CASSPRRPAGAKNIQYF. The DNA of the CDR3 is TGTGCCAGTAGTCCTCGAAGGCCAGCGGGAGCCAAAAACATTCAGTACTTC. This chain joins TRBV19 and TRBJ2-4, with D possibly matching TRBD2 (6 bases). V lost 5 bases to trimming and J lost 0 bases, with 17 bases between them. This CDR3 is built from 17 residues. Looked up from germline, CDR1 is LNHDA and CDR2 is SQIVND (reference sequence).

This rearrangement joins TRBV9 to TRBJ2-7; 13 bases are a match to TRBD2. This CDR3 region has 17 residues. CDR1 is SGDLS and CDR2 is YYNGEE in the germline V gene. V trimming: 4 bases; J trimming: 0 bases; junction bases outside the gene matches: 7. The CDR3 DNA follows: TGTGCCAGCAGCTCCGGGACTAGCGGGATGCCCTCCTACGAGCAGTACTTC. It is translated as CASSSGTSGMPSYEQYF.

The chain recombines TRBV5-1 with TRBJ2-7; D is ambiguous. V lost 2 bases and J lost 1, with 10 bases in between. The CDR3 spans 14 residues. Germline V lookup: CDR1 SGHRS, CDR2 YFSETQ. The chain's CDR3 is CASSLEQRSYEQYF. Written as DNA, the CDR3 is TGCGCCAGCAGCTTAGAACAGAGATCCTACGAGCAGTACTTC.

This chain connects TRBV7-2 to TRBJ2-5; perhaps TRBD2 as D (6 bases). The germline CDR1 and CDR2 sequences are SGHTA and FQGNSA. This CDR3 contains 14 residues. V gave up 5 bases and J gave up 5 bases, with 15 bases separating them. As DNA, the CDR3 is TGTGCCAGCAGCACCGGGGGAGAACGGGAGACCCAGTACTTC. This translates into CASSTGGERETQYF.

In this sample, this clone turned up a few times. The chain recombines TRBV6-5 with TRBJ1-1; 8 nucleotides match TRBD1. The germline V gene encodes CDR1 MNHEY and CDR2 SVGAGI. V was pared by 1 base and J by 3 bases, with 4 bases of the junction left unmatched. This CDR3 comprises 15 residues. CDR3 amino acids: CASSYLGRGHTEAFF. The CDR3 DNA reads TGTGCCAGCAGTTACTTGGGCAGGGGGCACACTGAAGCTTTCTTT.

This chain links TRBV5-1 with TRBJ2-1, with 9 bases that match TRBD1. The CDR3 contains 13 residues. Germline CDR1 is SGHRS and CDR2 is YFSETQ. After removal of 5 bases from V and 10 bases from J, the junction contained 7 bases not matched to a gene. CDR3 amino acids: CASRGQGRVEQFF. CDR3 DNA sequence: TGCGCCAGCAGAGGACAGGGGCGTGTGGAGCAGTTCTTC.